These 21 T cell receptor beta chains share one sample of origin, sequenced in a study of T cell changes during pregnancy in multiple sclerosis. Produced via immunoSEQ multiplex PCR; TCRdb's table is partial and in-frame only. The table has 50,000 to 55,000 clones, about 90% seen once. Sequenced here: CD4+ T cells from peripheral blood mononuclear cells, sampled after pregnancy. These receptors all stem from a female donor with multiple sclerosis, enrolled in a pregnancy study.

In DNA, the CDR3 is TGTGCCAGCAGCTTAGGAGGGTCGAGGACTGAAGCTTTCTTT. It is translated as CASSLGGSRTEAFF. The V and J genes are TRBV7-9 and TRBJ1-1; no firm D call. The CDR3 is 14 residues long. The germline V gene has CDR1 SEHNR and CDR2 FQNEAQ (reference sequence). V was cut by 1 base and J by 5 bases, with 11 bases left in between.

Regarding this clone: This sample also contains other DNA sequences that code for the same CDR3. This chain connects TRBV5-1 to TRBJ2-5, with no clear D. CDR1 and CDR2 (germline): SGHRS, YFSETQ. The CDR3 length is 12 residues. The V end was cut by 4 bases, the J end by 5 bases, with 9 bases between. CDR3 residues: CASSLPSETQYF. Here the CDR3 DNA reads TGCGCCAGCAGCCTCCCCTCGGAGACCCAGTACTTC. The full variable domain, with the rest looked up from reference TRBV5-1 and TRBJ2-5, is KAGVTQTPRYLIKTRGQQVTLSCSPISGHRSVSWYQQTPGQGLQFLFEYFSETQRNKGNFPGRFSGRQFSNSRSEMNVSTLELGDSALYLCASSLPSETQYFGPGTRLLVL.

Written as DNA, the CDR3 is TGCGCCAGCAGCTTGGACGCTAGCGGGAGTTTAGTTGAGCAGTTCTTC. The encoded protein is CASSLDASGSLVEQFF. The rearrangement uses TRBV5-1 and TRBJ2-1; 10 bases are shared with TRBD2. J gave up 9 bases and V 0 bases, and 9 bases lay outside the gene matches. The CDR3 extends over 16 amino acids. The germline V gene encodes CDR1 SGHRS and CDR2 YFSETQ.

The V and J genes are TRBV7-9 and TRBJ1-2; TRBD1 matches 9 bases. The CDR3 consists of 15 residues. Per germline, CDR1 SEHNR and CDR2 FQNEAQ (reference sequence). V trimming: 1 base; J trimming: 7 bases; junction bases outside the gene matches: 7. The CDR3 bases are TGTGCCAGCAGCTTAGAACAGGGGGCAACAGGTGGCTACACCTTC. Protein product: CASSLEQGATGGYTF.

This chain connects TRBV30 to TRBJ2-7; D is perhaps TRBD1 (5 bases). The germline V gene encodes CDR1 GTSNPN and CDR2 SVGIG (reference sequence). Trimming shortened V by 0 bases and J by 5 bases, and 17 bases separated the two germline ends. The CDR3 runs to 15 residues. The CDR3 nucleotides are TGTGCCTGGAGTGTTCGGTGGCAGGGTAGGGACGAGCAGTACTTC. It is translated as CAWSVRWQGRDEQYF.

This chain joins TRBV9 and TRBJ1-5; 8 bases map to TRBD1. The length of the CDR3 is 14 residues. CDR1 and CDR2 from the germline V gene are SGDLS and YYNGEE. V shed 2 bases, J shed 5 bases, and the junction held 3 bases outside the gene matches. Here the CDR3 reads CASSVGQVDQPQHF. The CDR3 region has the DNA TGTGCCAGCAGCGTGGGACAGGTCGATCAGCCCCAGCATTTT.

The chain links TRBV18 to TRBJ1-3; 7 bases are shared with TRBD1. The CDR3 sequence is 17 residues long. Germline V gives CDR1 KGHSH, CDR2 LQKENI. Trimming removed 3 bases from V and 4 bases from J; junction bases left unmatched: 12. The DNA for the CDR3 is TGTGCCAGCTCACCCCAGACAGGGACGGAAGCAGGAAACACCATATATTTT. Its protein product is CASSPQTGTEAGNTIYF.

The CDR3: CAWTEGNSNQPQHF. As DNA, the CDR3 is TGTGCCTGGACTGAGGGTAATAGCAATCAGCCCCAGCATTTT. The V and J genes are TRBV30 and TRBJ1-5; D call uncertain. The V gene's germline CDR1 is GTSNPN and CDR2 SVGIG (reference sequence). The germline V and J ends were trimmed by 4 bases and 0 bases, with 10 bases remaining between them. The CDR3 totals 14 residues.

V is TRBV9 and J is TRBJ2-3, with 10 bases that match TRBD2. V lost 4 bases and J lost 1; bases outside the gene matches: 12. This CDR3 comprises 18 residues. In germline, CDR1 is SGDLS, CDR2 YYNGEE. Here the CDR3 reads CASSPLGNSGRGTDTQYF. The CDR3 bases are TGTGCCAGCAGCCCCTTGGGGAACAGCGGGAGGGGCACAGATACGCAGTATTTT.

The genes are TRBV30 and TRBJ2-1; D ambiguous. Trimming left V 2 bases short and J 10 bases short, with 6 bases between. The germline gives CDR1 GTSNPN, CDR2 SVGIG (reference sequence). CDR3 size: 10 residues. CDR3 residues: CAWSRREQFF. DNA of the CDR3: TGTGCCTGGAGTCGCCGGGAGCAGTTCTTC.

This rearrangement joins TRBV9 to TRBJ1-2, with TRBD1 as a possible D gene (6 bases). The CDR3 has 15 amino acids. Germline-derived CDR1 and CDR2 are SGDLS and YYNGEE. The V end lost 3 bases, the J end lost 3 bases, and 15 bases lay between the germline ends. The CDR3 sequence is CASSGEVRGDYGYTF. For the CDR3, the DNA is TGTGCCAGCAGCGGAGAGGTCAGGGGAGACTATGGCTACACCTTC.

The rearrangement uses TRBV2 and TRBJ2-2; 7 bases agree with TRBD1. The CDR3 totals 14 residues. The V gene's germline CDR1 is SNHLY and CDR2 FYNNEI. The V and J ends lost 4 bases and 2 bases, in that order; junction bases with no gene match: 1. CDR3: CASSGQGNTGELFF. The CDR3, as DNA: TGTGCCAGCAGTGGACAGGGAAACACCGGGGAGCTGTTTTTT.

The chain is built from TRBV18 and TRBJ2-7; maybe TRBD2 (5 bases). The ends were cut back, 3 bases at V and 3 bases at J, with 15 bases in the middle. This CDR3 is 15 amino acids long. Germline CDR1 and CDR2: KGHSH and LQKENI. DNA of the CDR3: TGTGCCAGCTCACCTGGAATCGGGGTTAGCTACGAGCAGTACTTC. It yields the protein CASSPGIGVSYEQYF.

The chain recombines TRBV28 with TRBJ2-7; the match to TRBD1 covers 12 bases. This CDR3 is built from 15 residues. Per germline, CDR1 MDHEN and CDR2 SYDVKM. V shed 5 bases and J 7 bases; nucleotides not matched to a gene: 9. As DNA, the CDR3 is TGTGCCAGCAGTCCCCCCGGGACAGGGGGCGGTGAGCAGTACTTC. Its protein product is CASSPPGTGGGEQYF.

This chain joins TRBV12-5 and TRBJ2-2; 7 positions agree with TRBD2. This CDR3 comprises 15 residues. V lost 2 bases, J lost 6 bases, and 6 bases stayed unmatched. The germline V gene has CDR1 LGHNT and CDR2 FRNRAP. The CDR3, as DNA: TGTGCTAGTGGTTTGTTGGCGGGAGAGGCCGGGGAGCTGTTTTTT. Translated: CASGLLAGEAGELFF. Drawing the rest from reference TRBV12-5 and TRBJ2-2, the complete variable domain is DARVTQTPRHKVTEMGQEVTMRCQPILGHNTVFWYRQTMMQGLELLAYFRNRAPLDDSGMPKDRFSAEMPDATLATLKIQPSEPRDSAVYFCASGLLAGEAGELFFGEGSRLTVL.

The chain is built from TRBV28 and TRBJ1-2; possibly TRBD1 for D (5 bases). The CDR3 is made up of 14 amino acids. Trimming cost V 6 bases and J 0 bases, with 11 bases left between them. From germline, CDR1 is MDHEN and CDR2 SYDVKM. CDR3 sequence (DNA): TGTGCCAGCAGCTCAGGGAAGACTAACTATGGCTACACCTTC. It yields the protein CASSSGKTNYGYTF.

The chain couples TRBV28 to TRBJ2-7; D call uncertain. The V and J ends lost 3 bases and 4 bases respectively, with 7 bases between them. This CDR3 contains 12 residues. Germline loops: CDR1 MDHEN, CDR2 SYDVKM. The CDR3 region is CASSFTGYEQYF. CDR3 bases: TGTGCCAGCAGTTTCACCGGGTACGAGCAGTACTTC.

V usage is TRBV6-6 and J usage is TRBJ1-5; 9 bases are shared with TRBD1. The V and J ends lost 7 bases and 5 bases, in that order; junction bases with no gene match: 6. Germline CDR1 and CDR2: MNHNY and SVGAGI (reference sequence). This CDR3 is built from 14 residues. CDR3 amino acids: CASTRDRADQPQHF. For the CDR3, the DNA is TGTGCCAGCACAAGGGACAGGGCCGATCAGCCCCAGCATTTT.

The CDR3 region has the DNA TGTGCCAGCAGTTTAATCGCGGGATTAAATGAAAAACTGTTTTTT. As protein: CASSLIAGLNEKLFF. The V call is TRBV28, the J call TRBJ1-4; unclear D gene. The CDR3 is 15 amino acids. The germline V gene has CDR1 MDHEN and CDR2 SYDVKM. The V end lost 2 bases, the J end lost 5 bases, and 12 bases lay between the germline ends.

This sequence joins TRBV18 and TRBJ2-3, with TRBD1 matching 8 bases. CDR1 is KGHSH, CDR2 LQKENI, per germline. The J segment lost 3 bases and the V segment lost 6 bases, leaving 8 bases of the junction unmatched. The length of the CDR3 is 15 residues. CDR3 bases: TGTGCCAGCTCGCCAGGGGGCACCTGGACAGATACGCAGTATTTT. It specifies CASSPGGTWTDTQYF.

CDR3 nucleotide sequence: TGTGCCAGTAAGGGGATTACCCTCACAGATACGCAGTATTTT. It yields the protein CASKGITLTDTQYF. V gene TRBV19 combines with J gene TRBJ2-3, with D perhaps matching TRBD1 (5 bases). CDR3 length: 14 residues. Trimming took 7 bases from V and 2 from J, leaving 13 bases between them. From germline, CDR1 is LNHDA and CDR2 SQIVND (reference sequence).